The next 19 T cell receptor beta chains were all read from a single sample in a study of blood T cell repertoires in COVID-19. The protocol was immunoSEQ multiplex PCR, while the TCRdb copy is restricted to in-frame clones and leaves out a portion. The sample lists 15,000 to 20,000 clones, around nine tenths occurring once. Sequenced sample: peripheral blood. All receptors come from a man aged 55 to 70 with acute or convalescent COVID-19.

The rearrangement links TRBV2 to TRBJ1-2, with unresolved D. The germline V gene encodes CDR1 SNHLY and CDR2 FYNNEI. The CDR3 has 11 amino acids. Trimming removed 5 bases at V and 8 bases at J, with 9 bases between. The CDR3, as DNA: TGTGCCAGCAGTCACGACATCGGCTACACCTTC. It encodes CASSHDIGYTF.

Written as DNA, the CDR3 is TGTGCCAGCAGCTTAGTTCTAGTCAGGGTGGTAGAGACCCAGTACTTC. This codes for CASSLVLVRVVETQYF. V is TRBV7-8 and J is TRBJ2-5, with D maybe TRBD1 (5 bases). Germline-derived CDR1 and CDR2 are SGHVS and FQNEAQ. The CDR3 totals 16 residues. V lost 1 base and J 4 bases, leaving 16 bases between the germline ends.

The rearrangement links TRBV28 to TRBJ1-5; D gene unclear. The germline gives CDR1 MDHEN, CDR2 SYDVKM. V lost 7 bases to trimming and J lost 4 bases, with 8 bases between them. The CDR3 has 12 amino acids. Here the CDR3 reads CASTELNQPQHF. In nucleotides, the CDR3 is TGTGCCAGCACCGAGCTGAATCAGCCCCAGCATTTT.

This sequence joins TRBV5-4 and TRBJ2-1; 10 bases are shared with TRBD2. J gave up 4 bases and V 2 bases, and 6 bases lay outside the gene matches. Germline-derived CDR1 and CDR2 are SGHNT and YYREEE (reference sequence). The CDR3 consists of 16 residues. The CDR3 coding sequence is TGTGCCAGCAGCTTCCGTTCGACTAGCGGGTACAATGAGCAGTTCTTC. Its protein is CASSFRSTSGYNEQFF.

Only one count was recorded for this clone. The chain has TRBV2 and TRBJ1-6, with D perhaps TRBD1 (6 bases). Germline V lookup: CDR1 SNHLY, CDR2 FYNNEI. This CDR3 is 12 amino acids long. V was pared by 6 bases and J by 14 bases, with 14 bases between. The CDR3 loop reads CASRDSLGTLHF. In nucleotides, the CDR3 is TGTGCCAGCAGGGACAGCCTTGGAACCCTCCACTTT.

This chain joins TRBV2 and TRBJ1-4; 8 nucleotides align to TRBD1. Germline CDR1 is SNHLY and CDR2 is FYNNEI. This CDR3 has 11 residues. The V gene end was trimmed by 6 bases and the J gene end by 10 bases; junction bases not matched to a gene: 1. The CDR3 protein is CASRGQVKLFF. CDR3 coding DNA: TGTGCCAGCAGGGGACAGGTAAAACTGTTTTTT.

Turning to this clone: The germline gene is not matched at one end of the junction; a read error may be the cause. The chain is built from TRBV3-1 (or the pseudogene TRBV3-2) and TRBJ2-2, with 9 bases lining up with TRBD2. CDR3 length equals 17 residues. Germline values: CDR1 LGHDT, CDR2 YNNKEL (reference sequence). The CDR3, as DNA: TGTGCCCGCAGTCGTCGCGGGGGGGGAGCAGGCACCGGGGAGCTGTTTTTT. It is translated as CARSRRGGGAGTGELFF.

This rearrangement joins TRBV29-1 to TRBJ2-4; 7 bases are a match to TRBD2. The germline V gene has CDR1 SQVTM and CDR2 ANQGSEA. V shed 4 bases, J shed 0 bases, and the junction held 9 bases outside the gene matches. The CDR3 has 16 residues. CDR3 nucleotide sequence: TGCAGCGTTGGGGGGTTGGGAGGGTTAGCCAAAAACATTCAGTACTTC. Its protein product is CSVGGLGGLAKNIQYF. Using reference TRBV29-1 and TRBJ2-4 for the parts outside the CDR3, the full variable domain is SAVISQKPSRDICQRGTSLTIQCQVDSQVTMMFWYRQQPGQSLTLIATANQGSEATYESGFVIDKFPISRPNLTFSTLTVSNMSPEDSSIYLCSVGGLGGLAKNIQYFGAGTRLSVL.

This chain uses TRBV6-5 with TRBJ1-1; tentative D call: TRBD1 (6 bases). The CDR3 sequence is 13 residues long. Trimming stripped 7 bases from V and 0 bases from J, with 9 bases between. Germline V CDR1 and CDR2: MNHEY, SVGAGI. The CDR3 DNA reads as TGTGCCAGCACTGGACAGATGAACACTGAAGCTTTCTTT. Amino acid sequence: CASTGQMNTEAFF.

This clone was found once. This chain connects TRBV6-6 to TRBJ2-1, with 9 bases that match TRBD2. Germline trimming cut 6 bases from V and 2 bases from J; bases unmatched to any gene: 2. Germline CDR1 is MNHNY and CDR2 is SVGAGI (reference sequence). The CDR3 loop spans 14 amino acids. The CDR3 DNA follows: TGTGCCAGCAGAGCGGGGGGAACCTACAATGAGCAGTTCTTC. It encodes CASRAGGTYNEQFF.

V is TRBV6-2 or TRBV6-3 and J is TRBJ2-3; TRBD2 matches at 13 bases. The CDR3 is made up of 17 amino acids. Germline CDR1 MNHEY, CDR2 SVGEGT. V shed 2 bases and J 2 bases; nucleotides not matched to a gene: 4. The DNA of the CDR3 is TGTGCCAGCAGTTACGCGACTAGCGGGAGGTACACAGATACGCAGTATTTT. Translation gives CASSYATSGRYTDTQYF.

V and J are TRBV2 and TRBJ2-1; unclear D gene. The CDR3 totals 12 residues. V shed 10 bases and J shed 0 bases, with 7 bases lying between them. Germline V gives CDR1 SNHLY, CDR2 FYNNEI. The CDR3 nucleotides read TGTGCCACCTCCCCCTCCTACAATGAGCAGTTCTTC. Amino acid sequence: CATSPSYNEQFF.

CDR3 DNA: TGCGCCAGCAGCCATCAGGGGTTGAATTCACCCCTCCACTTT. Amino acid sequence: CASSHQGLNSPLHF. The rearrangement uses TRBV5-1 and TRBJ1-6; D might be TRBD1 (6 bases). Germline V gives CDR1 SGHRS, CDR2 YFSETQ. CDR3 size: 14 residues. Between the trimmed V and J ends, which lost 4 bases and 7 bases, there was a span of 12 bases.

The V gene is TRBV5-5, the J gene TRBJ1-5, with D uncertain. Germline lookup yields CDR1 SGHKS and CDR2 YYEKEE (reference sequence). V was trimmed by 4 bases and J by 2 bases, leaving 10 bases between them. CDR3 size: 14 residues. The CDR3 reads CASSPRERNQPQHF. The CDR3 nucleotides are TGTGCCAGCAGCCCTCGGGAGCGCAATCAGCCCCAGCATTTT.

For the CDR3, the DNA is TGTGCCAGCAGTGATCGAGGCTTTGAAGCTTTCTTT. Translating it yields CASSDRGFEAFF. The chain combines TRBV25-1 with TRBJ1-1; D is ambiguous. Germline loops: CDR1 MGHDK, CDR2 SYGVNS. V lost 3 bases and J lost 7, with 9 bases in between. The CDR3 sequence is 12 residues long.

The genes are TRBV19 and TRBJ1-1, with D unclear. The germline CDR1 and CDR2 sequences are LNHDA and SQIVND (reference sequence). Trimming shortened V by 5 bases and J by 7 bases, and 11 bases separated the two germline ends. This CDR3 region has 12 residues. The CDR3 DNA reads TGTGCCAGTAGTCCTAGAAATGGTGAAGCTTTCTTT. It translates to CASSPRNGEAFF.

The chain combines TRBV28 with TRBJ1-2; D unresolved. CDR3 length: 13 amino acids. Germline V gene data show CDR1 as MDHEN and CDR2 as SYDVKM. Trimming removed 3 bases at V and 4 bases at J, with 9 bases between. In nucleotides, the CDR3 is TGTGCCAGCAGTTTGGCATTAATCTATGGCTACACCTTC. Translating gives CASSLALIYGYTF.

The J gene is TRBJ1-6, the V gene TRBV3-1 (or the pseudogene TRBV3-2); TRBD1 might be the D (6 bases). Trimming took 2 bases from V and 10 from J, leaving 21 bases between them. CDR1 is LGHDT, CDR2 YNNKEL, per germline (reference sequence). The CDR3 is made up of 17 amino acids. The CDR3 spells CASSQLLGHLRGSPLHF. The CDR3 DNA follows: TGTGCCAGCAGCCAACTACTGGGACACCTCAGAGGGTCACCCCTCCACTTT.

The gene calls are TRBV9 and TRBJ1-6; 7 nucleotides agree with TRBD1. Germline CDR1 SGDLS, CDR2 YYNGEE. CDR3 length: 17 residues. Trimming at V came to 3 bases and at J to 4 bases, leaving 10 bases not matched to a gene. CDR3 sequence (DNA): TGTGCCAGCAGCGCCGGGACAGACCTTCTTTATAATTCACCCCTCCACTTT. It yields the protein CASSAGTDLLYNSPLHF.